The entry below describes one T cell receptor beta chain. Its antigen is unidentified. The source of the sample is a study of blood T cells in healthy people across ages. The study, taken as a whole, reports: A conclusive naive versus antigen-experienced comparison was prevented by the unsorted PBMCs. Long-lived donors exceeded aged donors in naive CD4+ cells and diversity.

The individuals who served as donors were healthy Caucasians living in Russia, aged roughly 6 to 100. This CDR3 region has 12 residues. Germline V CDR1 and CDR2: DFQATT, SNEGSKA (reference sequence). J gave up 6 bases and V 6 bases, and 5 bases lay outside the gene matches. The use of a sample-barcoded 5' primer and a J-beta primer mix characterized a second PCR of about 6 to 11 cycles. Every cDNA molecule bore a tag from a template-switch adaptor containing 12 random nucleotides. TCRdb analysed the 5' RACE reads with MiXCR anew, one entry per CDR3 protein. This table has roughly 1,800,000 distinct CDR3 sequences, around 48% appearing once.

This rearrangement joins TRBV20-1 to TRBJ2-1, with TRBD2 matching over 7 bases. This sequence originates from a woman in her 40s in good health. Sequenced input: blood. The DNA for the CDR3 is TGCAGTGCCCACCGGACTAGCAATGAGCAGTTCTTC. This gives the protein CSAHRTSNEQFF.